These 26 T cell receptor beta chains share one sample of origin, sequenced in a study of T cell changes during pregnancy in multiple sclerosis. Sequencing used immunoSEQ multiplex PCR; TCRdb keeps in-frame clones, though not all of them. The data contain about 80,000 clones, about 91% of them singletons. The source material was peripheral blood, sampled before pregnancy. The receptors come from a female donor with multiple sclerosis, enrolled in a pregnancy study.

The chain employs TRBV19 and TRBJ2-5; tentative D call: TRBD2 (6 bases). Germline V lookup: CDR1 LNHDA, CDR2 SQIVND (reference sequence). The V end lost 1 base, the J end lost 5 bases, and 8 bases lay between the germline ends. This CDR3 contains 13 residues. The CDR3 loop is CASSIVGGETQYF. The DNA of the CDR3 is TGTGCCAGTAGTATAGTCGGGGGTGAGACCCAGTACTTC. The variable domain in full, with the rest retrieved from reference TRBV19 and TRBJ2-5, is DGGITQSPKYLFRKEGQNVTLSCEQNLNHDAMYWYRQDPGQGLRLIYYSQIVNDFQKGDIAEGYSVSREKKESFPLTVTSAQKNPTAFYLCASSIVGGETQYFGPGTRLLVL.

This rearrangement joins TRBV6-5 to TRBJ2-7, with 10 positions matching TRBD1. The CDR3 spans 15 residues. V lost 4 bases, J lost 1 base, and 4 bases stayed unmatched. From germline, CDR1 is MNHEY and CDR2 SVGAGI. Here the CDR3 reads CASSLDRGKSYEQYF. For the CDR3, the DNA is TGTGCCAGCAGTTTGGACAGGGGGAAATCCTACGAGCAGTACTTC.

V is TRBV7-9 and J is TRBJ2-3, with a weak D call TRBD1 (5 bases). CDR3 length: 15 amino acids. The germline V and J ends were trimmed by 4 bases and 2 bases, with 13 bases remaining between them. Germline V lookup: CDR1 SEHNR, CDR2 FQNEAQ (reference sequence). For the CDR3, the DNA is TGTGCCAGCAGCTCTCAGGGTTTGGACACAGATACGCAGTATTTT. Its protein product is CASSSQGLDTDTQYF.

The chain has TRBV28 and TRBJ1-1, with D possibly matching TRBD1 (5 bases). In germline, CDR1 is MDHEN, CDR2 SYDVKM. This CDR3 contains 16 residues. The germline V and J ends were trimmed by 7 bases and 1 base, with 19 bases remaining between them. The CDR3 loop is CASTPLVRGENTEAFF. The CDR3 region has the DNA TGTGCCAGCACCCCCCTGGTGCGGGGGGAGAACACTGAAGCTTTCTTT.

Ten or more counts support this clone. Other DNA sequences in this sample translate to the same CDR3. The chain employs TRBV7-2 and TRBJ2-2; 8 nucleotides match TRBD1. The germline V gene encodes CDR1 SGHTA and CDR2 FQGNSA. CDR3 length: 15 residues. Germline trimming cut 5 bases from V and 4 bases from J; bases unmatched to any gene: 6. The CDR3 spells CASSPTGAGTGELFF. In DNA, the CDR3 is TGTGCCAGCAGCCCGACAGGGGCGGGCACCGGGGAGCTGTTTTTT.

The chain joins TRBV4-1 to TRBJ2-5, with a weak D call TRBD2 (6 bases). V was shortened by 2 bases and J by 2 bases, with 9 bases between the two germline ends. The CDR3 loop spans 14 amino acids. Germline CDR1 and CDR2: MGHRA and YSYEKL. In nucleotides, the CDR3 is TGCGCCAGCAGCCAACCCGGGAGACAAGAGACCCAGTACTTC. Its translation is CASSQPGRQETQYF.

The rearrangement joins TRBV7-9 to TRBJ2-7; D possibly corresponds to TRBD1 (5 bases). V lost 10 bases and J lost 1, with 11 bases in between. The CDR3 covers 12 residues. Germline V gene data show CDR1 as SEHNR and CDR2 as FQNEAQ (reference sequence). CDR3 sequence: CATSTASYEQYF. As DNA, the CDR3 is TGTGCCACCTCGACAGCTTCCTACGAGCAGTACTTC.

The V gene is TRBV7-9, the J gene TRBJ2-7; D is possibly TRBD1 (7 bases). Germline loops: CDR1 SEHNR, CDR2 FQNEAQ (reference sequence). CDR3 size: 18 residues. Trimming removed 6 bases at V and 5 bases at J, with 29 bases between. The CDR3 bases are TGTGCCAGCAGTCTACCAGGCCTGGGAGGCCGAGGGGGCCACGAGCAGTACTTC. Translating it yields CASSLPGLGGRGGHEQYF.

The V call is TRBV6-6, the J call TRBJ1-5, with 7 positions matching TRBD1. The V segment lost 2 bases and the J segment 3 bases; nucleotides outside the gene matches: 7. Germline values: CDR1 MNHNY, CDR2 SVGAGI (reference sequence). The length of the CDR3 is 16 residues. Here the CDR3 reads CASSYQTGMVNQPQHF. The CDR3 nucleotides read TGTGCCAGCAGTTACCAGACAGGGATGGTCAATCAGCCCCAGCATTTT.

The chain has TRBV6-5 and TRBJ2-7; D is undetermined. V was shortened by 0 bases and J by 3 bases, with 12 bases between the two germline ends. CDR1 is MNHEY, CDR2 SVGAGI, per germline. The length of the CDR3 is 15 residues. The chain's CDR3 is CASSYSAAPYYEQYF. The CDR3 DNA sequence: TGTGCCAGCAGTTACTCGGCTGCCCCTTACTACGAGCAGTACTTC.

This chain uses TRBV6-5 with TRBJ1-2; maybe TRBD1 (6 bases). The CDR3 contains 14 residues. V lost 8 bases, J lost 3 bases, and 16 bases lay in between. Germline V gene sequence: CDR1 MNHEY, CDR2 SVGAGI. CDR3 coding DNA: TGTGCCAGCGTTAAGTTGGGGGCTGACTATGGCTACACCTTC. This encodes CASVKLGADYGYTF.

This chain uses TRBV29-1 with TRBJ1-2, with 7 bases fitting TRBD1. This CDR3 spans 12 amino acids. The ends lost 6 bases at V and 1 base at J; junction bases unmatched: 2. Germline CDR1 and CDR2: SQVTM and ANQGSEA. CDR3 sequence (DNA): TGCAGCGTCGGGACAGATAACTATGGCTACACCTTC. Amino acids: CSVGTDNYGYTF.

This CDR3 is CASREGAYNEQFF. CDR3 nucleotide sequence: TGTGCCAGCAGGGAGGGAGCCTACAATGAGCAGTTCTTC. The chain links TRBV28 to TRBJ2-1; D perhaps matches TRBD2 (6 bases). Germline CDR1 MDHEN, CDR2 SYDVKM. Trimming pared 6 bases from V and 2 bases from J, leaving 8 bases between. CDR3 size: 13 residues.

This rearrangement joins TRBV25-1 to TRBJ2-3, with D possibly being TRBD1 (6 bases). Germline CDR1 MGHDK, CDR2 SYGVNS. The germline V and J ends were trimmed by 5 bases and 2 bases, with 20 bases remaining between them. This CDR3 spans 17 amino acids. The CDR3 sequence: CASSQTPGTTPTDTQYF. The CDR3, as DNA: TGTGCCAGCAGTCAAACCCCTGGGACAACTCCCACAGATACGCAGTATTTT.

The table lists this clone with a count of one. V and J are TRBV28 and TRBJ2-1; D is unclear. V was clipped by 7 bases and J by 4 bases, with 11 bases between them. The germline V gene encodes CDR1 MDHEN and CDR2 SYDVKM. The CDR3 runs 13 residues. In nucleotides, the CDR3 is TGTGCCAGCAACCGCCGAGATTACAATGAGCAGTTCTTC. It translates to CASNRRDYNEQFF.

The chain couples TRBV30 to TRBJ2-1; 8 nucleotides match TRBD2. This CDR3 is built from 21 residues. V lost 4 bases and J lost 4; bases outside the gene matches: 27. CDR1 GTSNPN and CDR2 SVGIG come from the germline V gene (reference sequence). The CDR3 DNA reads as TGTGCCTGGAATCAGGCGGGGGGACTAGAATCCGCATATGGGCAATACAATGAGCAGTTCTTC. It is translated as CAWNQAGGLESAYGQYNEQFF. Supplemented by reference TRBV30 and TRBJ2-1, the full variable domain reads SQTIHQWPATLVQPVGSPLSLECTVEGTSNPNLYWYRQAAGRGLQLLFYSVGIGQISSEVPQNLSASRPQDRQFILSSKKLLLSDSGFYLCAWNQAGGLESAYGQYNEQFFGPGTRLTVL.

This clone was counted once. CDR3 nucleotides: TGTGCCAGCAGTCTAGCGGGAGGGCAGAATGAGCAGTTCTTC. Amino acid sequence: CASSLAGGQNEQFF. The V gene is TRBV27, the J gene TRBJ2-1; 12 bases are shared with TRBD2. CDR1 and CDR2 (germline): MNHEY, SMNVEV (reference sequence). Trimming cost V 5 bases and J 7 bases; bases outside gene matches: 3. The CDR3 length is 14 residues.

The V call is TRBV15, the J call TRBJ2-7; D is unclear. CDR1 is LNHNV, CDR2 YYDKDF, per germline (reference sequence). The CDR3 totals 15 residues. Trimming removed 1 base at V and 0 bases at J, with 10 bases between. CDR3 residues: CATSRVRDLSYEQYF. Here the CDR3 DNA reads TGTGCCACCAGCAGAGTACGAGATCTCTCCTACGAGCAGTACTTC.

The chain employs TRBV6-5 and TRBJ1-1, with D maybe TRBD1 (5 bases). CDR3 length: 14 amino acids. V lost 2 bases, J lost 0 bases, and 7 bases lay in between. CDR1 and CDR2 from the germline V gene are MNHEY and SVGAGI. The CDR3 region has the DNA TGTGCCAGCAGTTACGGGGCCATGAACACTGAAGCTTTCTTT. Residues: CASSYGAMNTEAFF.

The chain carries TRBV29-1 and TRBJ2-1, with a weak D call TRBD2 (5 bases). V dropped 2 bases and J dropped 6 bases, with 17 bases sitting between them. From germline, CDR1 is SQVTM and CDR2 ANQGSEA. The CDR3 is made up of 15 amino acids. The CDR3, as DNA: TGCAGCGTTGAACTCCAACTAGAGACGTCCAATGAGCAGTTCTTC. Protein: CSVELQLETSNEQFF.

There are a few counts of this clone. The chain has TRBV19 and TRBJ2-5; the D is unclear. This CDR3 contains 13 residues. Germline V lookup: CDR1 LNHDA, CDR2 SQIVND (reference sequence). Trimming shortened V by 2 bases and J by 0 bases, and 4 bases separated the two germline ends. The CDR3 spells CASSITDQETQYF. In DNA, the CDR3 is TGTGCCAGTAGTATAACAGACCAAGAGACCCAGTACTTC. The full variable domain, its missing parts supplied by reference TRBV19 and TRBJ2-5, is DGGITQSPKYLFRKEGQNVTLSCEQNLNHDAMYWYRQDPGQGLRLIYYSQIVNDFQKGDIAEGYSVSREKKESFPLTVTSAQKNPTAFYLCASSITDQETQYFGPGTRLLVL.

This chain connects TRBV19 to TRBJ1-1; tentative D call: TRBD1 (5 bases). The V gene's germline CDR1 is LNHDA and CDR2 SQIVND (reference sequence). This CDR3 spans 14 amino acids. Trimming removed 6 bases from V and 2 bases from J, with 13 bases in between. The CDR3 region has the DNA TGTGCCAGTAGAGCAAGACAGACCAACACTGAAGCTTTCTTT. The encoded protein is CASRARQTNTEAFF.

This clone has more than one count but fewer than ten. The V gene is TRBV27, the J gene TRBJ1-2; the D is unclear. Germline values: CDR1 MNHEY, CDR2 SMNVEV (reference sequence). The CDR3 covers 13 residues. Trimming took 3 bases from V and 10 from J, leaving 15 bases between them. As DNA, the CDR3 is TGTGCCAGCAGTTTGAGCGGTACGGCGGCCTACACCTTC. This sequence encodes CASSLSGTAAYTF.

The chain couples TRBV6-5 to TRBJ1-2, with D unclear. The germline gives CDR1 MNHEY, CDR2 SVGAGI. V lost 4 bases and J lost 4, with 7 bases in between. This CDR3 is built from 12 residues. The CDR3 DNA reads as TGTGCCAGCAGTTCTATGGTCTATGGCTACACCTTC. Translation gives CASSSMVYGYTF.

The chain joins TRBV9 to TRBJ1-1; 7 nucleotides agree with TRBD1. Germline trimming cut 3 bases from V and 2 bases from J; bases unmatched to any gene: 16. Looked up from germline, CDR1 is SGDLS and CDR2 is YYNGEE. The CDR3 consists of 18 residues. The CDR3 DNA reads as TGTGCCAGCAGCGCCCAGCCAGGGGGACCCTCACCTAACACTGAAGCTTTCTTT. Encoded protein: CASSAQPGGPSPNTEAFF.

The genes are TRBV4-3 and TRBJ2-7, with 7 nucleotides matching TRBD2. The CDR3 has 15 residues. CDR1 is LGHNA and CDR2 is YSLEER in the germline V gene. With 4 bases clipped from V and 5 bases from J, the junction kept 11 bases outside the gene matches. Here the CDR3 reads CASSPGLGLWDEQYF. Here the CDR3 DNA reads TGCGCCAGCAGCCCAGGACTAGGTCTATGGGACGAGCAGTACTTC.